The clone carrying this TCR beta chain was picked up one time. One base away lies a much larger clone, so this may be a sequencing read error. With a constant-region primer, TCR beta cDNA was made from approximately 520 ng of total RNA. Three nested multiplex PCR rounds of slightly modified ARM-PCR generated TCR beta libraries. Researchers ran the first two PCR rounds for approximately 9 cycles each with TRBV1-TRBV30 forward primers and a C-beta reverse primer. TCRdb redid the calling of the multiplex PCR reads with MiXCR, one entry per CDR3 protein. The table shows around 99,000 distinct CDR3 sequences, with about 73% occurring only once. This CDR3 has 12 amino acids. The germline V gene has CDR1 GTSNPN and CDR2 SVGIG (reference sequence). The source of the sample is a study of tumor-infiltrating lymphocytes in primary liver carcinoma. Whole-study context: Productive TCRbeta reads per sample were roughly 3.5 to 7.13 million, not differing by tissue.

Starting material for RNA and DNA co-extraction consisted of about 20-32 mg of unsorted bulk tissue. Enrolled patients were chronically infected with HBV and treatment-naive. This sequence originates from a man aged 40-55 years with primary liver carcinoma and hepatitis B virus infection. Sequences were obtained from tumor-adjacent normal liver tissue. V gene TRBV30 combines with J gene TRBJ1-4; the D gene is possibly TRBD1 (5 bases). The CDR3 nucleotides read TGTGCCGTCGAACGGGTAGGGGAAAAACGGTTTTTT. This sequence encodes CAVERVGEKRFF. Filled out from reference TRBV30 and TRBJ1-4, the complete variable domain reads SQTIHQWPATLVQPVGSPLSLECTVEGTSNPNLYWYRQAAGRGLQLLFYSVGIGQISSEVPQNLSASRPQDRQFILSSKKLLLSDSGFYLCAVERVGEKRFFGSGTQLSVL.